Here is one TCR beta chain with its context. This sample was taken from a study of blood T cell repertoires in COVID-19. The CDR3 is 15 amino acids. Germline lookup yields CDR1 SGHDT and CDR2 YYEEEE. With 2 bases removed from V and 2 bases from J, the gap between germline ends came to 13 bases. Original handling: Reference gene primers were amplified, and this amplification served to estimate nucleated cell counts. TCRdb keeps only in-frame clones here, not all; method: immunoSEQ multiplex PCR. The V and J calls and clone size were taken over from that table, and D and trimming were inferred from the DNA. The sample holds approximately 30,000 clones, 70% to 90% seen once.

This TCR was sampled from a human donor in a cohort sampled during active COVID-19. Specimen: peripheral blood. The chain employs TRBV5-6 and TRBJ2-5, with D perhaps matching TRBD1 (6 bases). The CDR3 sequence is CASSLQGPRQETQYF. The CDR3 DNA reads as TGTGCCAGCAGCTTACAGGGTCCGCGGCAAGAGACCCAGTACTTC.